Each of the 32 T cell receptor beta chains below was sequenced from the same sample in a study of shared clonotypes between healthy human individuals. Naive CD8 cells lacked CD45RO and underwent positive selection for CCR7, leaving out terminally differentiated effector memory CD45RA+ cells. Libraries were prepared by immunoSEQ multiplex PCR; TCRdb keeps only in-frame clonotypes and omits some of them. The table lists about 580,000 clones, roughly 98% of them singletons. What was sequenced was naive CD8+ T cells sorted from blood. All receptors come from a man aged 25 to 45 in good health.

With respect to this clone: The identical CDR3 is also encoded by other nucleotide sequences in the sample. V gene TRBV5-1 combines with J gene TRBJ2-7; TRBD2 matches 11 bases. After removal of 4 bases from V and 3 bases from J, the junction contained 6 bases not matched to a gene. Germline CDR1 is SGHRS and CDR2 is YFSETQ. The CDR3 covers 15 residues. The CDR3 loop reads CASSLGTSGSYEQYF. The CDR3 DNA follows: TGCGCCAGCAGCCTCGGGACTAGCGGTAGCTACGAGCAGTACTTC.

This chain joins TRBV10-3 and TRBJ2-7; weak D call: TRBD1 (6 bases). The CDR3 totals 16 residues. Germline V CDR1 and CDR2: ENHRY, SYGVKD. The ends were cut back, 4 bases at V and 4 bases at J, with 20 bases in the middle. The CDR3 loop is CAISATGPGSGYEQYF. The CDR3 coding sequence is TGTGCCATCAGTGCAACAGGGCCGGGGAGTGGATACGAGCAGTACTTC.

The V gene is TRBV7-2, the J gene TRBJ2-3; 9 nucleotides align to TRBD2. The CDR3 has 18 amino acids. The germline gives CDR1 SGHTA, CDR2 FQGNSA. The junction had 13 bases not matched to a gene; V was cut back by 4 bases and J by 2 bases. CDR3 loop: CASSYPVVAGVVTDTQYF. The CDR3 nucleotides are TGTGCCAGCAGCTACCCCGTGGTAGCGGGAGTTGTCACAGATACGCAGTATTTT.

This clone was seen a single time. The chain recombines TRBV28 with TRBJ1-1, with 7 positions matching TRBD1. V gave up 3 bases and J gave up 11 bases; unmatched junction bases: 9. Germline V gene lookup returns CDR1 MDHEN and CDR2 SYDVKM. The CDR3 is 13 residues long. The CDR3 nucleotides read TGTGCCAGCAGTTTGGGGACAGCGGTGGCTGCTTTCTTT. It yields the protein CASSLGTAVAAFF.

The chain carries TRBV30 and TRBJ2-7; tentatively, D is TRBD1 or TRBD2 (5 bases each). V dropped 7 bases and J dropped 3 bases, with 13 bases sitting between them. CDR3 length: 12 amino acids. CDR1 is GTSNPN and CDR2 is SVGIG in the germline V gene (reference sequence). The CDR3 DNA reads TGTGCCTCCAACCGGGACCGCTACGAGCAGTACTTC. It yields the protein CASNRDRYEQYF.

The chain has TRBV7-9 and TRBJ2-5; possibly TRBD1 for D (6 bases). V lost 5 bases and J 5 bases, leaving 18 bases between the germline ends. The germline gives CDR1 SEHNR, CDR2 FQNEAQ (reference sequence). CDR3 size: 15 residues. The chain's CDR3 is CASSPLTGLTETQYF. CDR3 sequence (DNA): TGTGCCAGCAGCCCGTTGACAGGCCTGACGGAGACCCAGTACTTC.

The V gene is TRBV7-8, the J gene TRBJ2-7; D is uncertain. Germline lookup yields CDR1 SGHVS and CDR2 FQNEAQ. Trimming pared 1 base from V and 2 bases from J, leaving 15 bases between. The CDR3 covers 16 residues. The CDR3 bases are TGTGCCAGCAGCTTAGAAAGTGGATACCAAACCTACGAGCAGTACTTC. Its protein product is CASSLESGYQTYEQYF. The whole variable domain, remainder taken from reference TRBV7-8 and TRBJ2-7, is GAGVSQSPRYKVAKRGQDVALRCDPISGHVSLFWYQQALGQGPEFLTYFQNEAQLDKSGLPSDRFFAERPEGSVSTLKIQRTQQEDSAVYLCASSLESGYQTYEQYFGPGTRLTVT.

The rearrangement joins TRBV27 to TRBJ2-7; no reliable D call. Per the germline V gene, CDR1 is MNHEY and CDR2 is SMNVEV (reference sequence). Trimming pared 2 bases from V and 4 bases from J, leaving 12 bases between. The CDR3 runs to 14 residues. The CDR3 region has the DNA TGTGCCAGCAGTTTACACGGAGATCGTTACGAGCAGTACTTC. Its translation is CASSLHGDRYEQYF.

CDR3 in DNA: TGTGCCAGCAGCTTGACCCCAGAGGGCTACGAGCAGTACTTC. Its protein product is CASSLTPEGYEQYF. The chain has TRBV5-5 and TRBJ2-7; tentatively, D is TRBD2 (5 bases). Germline CDR1 and CDR2: SGHKS and YYEKEE (reference sequence). Trimming stripped 1 base from V and 3 bases from J, with 11 bases between. CDR3 size: 14 residues.

This chain uses TRBV7-8 with TRBJ2-2, with 7 bases fitting TRBD1. The ends lost 4 bases at V and 1 base at J; junction bases unmatched: 9. The germline V gene has CDR1 SGHVS and CDR2 FQNEAQ. This CDR3 contains 17 residues. DNA for the CDR3: TGTGCCAGCAGCTATCGATCGGACAGGATGAACACCGGGGAGCTGTTTTTT. This codes for CASSYRSDRMNTGELFF.

Worth noting for this clone: Distinct nucleotide sequences in the sample also encode this CDR3. The rearrangement joins TRBV6-5 to TRBJ2-7; D is unclear. The CDR3 length is 12 residues. Trimming cost V 5 bases and J 3 bases, with 8 bases left between them. Per germline, CDR1 MNHEY and CDR2 SVGAGI. The CDR3 coding sequence is TGTGCCAGCAGTCGAAATGGCTACGAGCAGTACTTC. It yields the protein CASSRNGYEQYF.

The chain carries TRBV25-1 and TRBJ1-1; D gene unclear. CDR1 is MGHDK, CDR2 SYGVNS, per germline. V lost 5 bases, J lost 7 bases, and 8 bases lay in between. This CDR3 comprises 11 residues. The DNA for the CDR3 is TGTGCCAGCAGTCAGACGGTTGAAGCTTTCTTT. Protein product: CASSQTVEAFF.

The CDR3 here is CASSAQGPTNEAFF. The DNA of the CDR3 is TGTGCCAGCAGTGCGCAGGGGCCAACCAACGAAGCTTTCTTT. The chain couples TRBV2 to TRBJ1-1; TRBD1 might be the D (6 bases). The CDR3 contains 14 residues. V was clipped by 4 bases and J by 8 bases, with 17 bases between them. CDR1 and CDR2 from the germline V gene are SNHLY and FYNNEI.

To note about this clone: This sample includes further DNA sequences coding for the same CDR3. J is TRBJ1-4 and V is TRBV7-6; no reliable D call. This CDR3 comprises 12 residues. V was trimmed by 1 base and J by 7 bases, leaving 4 bases between them. CDR1 is SGHVS, CDR2 FNYEAQ, per germline. This chain's CDR3 is CASSLEGEKLFF. The CDR3 DNA sequence: TGTGCCAGCAGCTTAGAGGGTGAAAAACTGTTTTTT.

The chain links TRBV2 to TRBJ2-7, with a tentative D call TRBD1 (6 bases). The germline gives CDR1 SNHLY, CDR2 FYNNEI. Trimming shortened V by 4 bases and J by 4 bases, and 11 bases separated the two germline ends. The CDR3 covers 13 residues. DNA of the CDR3: TGTGCCAGCAGTGGCCCAGGGGAATACGAGCAGTACTTC. Residues: CASSGPGEYEQYF.

CDR3 nucleotides: TGTGCCAGCAGCTTGGGGCAGCGCAATGAGCAGTTCTTC. Its translation is CASSLGQRNEQFF. The chain joins TRBV5-6 to TRBJ2-1; no clear D gene. The CDR3 has 13 residues. Germline CDR1 SGHDT, CDR2 YYEEEE. V was pared by 0 bases and J by 6 bases, with 7 bases between.

V usage is TRBV6-5 and J usage is TRBJ1-4; a possible D gene is TRBD1 (6 bases). This CDR3 is 16 amino acids long. V shed 4 bases and J shed 0 bases, with 12 bases lying between them. CDR1 is MNHEY, CDR2 SVGAGI, per germline. Written as DNA, the CDR3 is TGTGCCAGCAGTTCGACAGGAAGAACAACTAATGAAAAACTGTTTTTT. Protein product: CASSSTGRTTNEKLFF.

The J gene is TRBJ1-4, the V gene TRBV5-1; D gene uncertain. V was shortened by 2 bases and J by 3 bases, with 14 bases between the two germline ends. The CDR3 spans 16 residues. Per germline, CDR1 SGHRS and CDR2 YFSETQ. For the CDR3, the DNA is TGCGCCAGCAGCTTAACAGATGGAGGGCCTAATGAAAAACTGTTTTTT. Amino acids: CASSLTDGGPNEKLFF.

The chain couples TRBV27 to TRBJ2-7; 8 bases line up with TRBD2. Germline CDR1 MNHEY, CDR2 SMNVEV (reference sequence). V lost 5 bases to trimming and J lost 0 bases; unmatched junction nucleotides: 6. The CDR3 contains 15 residues. The CDR3 loop reads CASSPPSGGSYEQYF. CDR3 nucleotide sequence: TGTGCCAGCAGTCCCCCCAGCGGGGGCTCCTACGAGCAGTACTTC.

The chain uses TRBV5-1 and TRBJ2-1, with D perhaps matching TRBD2 (6 bases). Looked up from germline, CDR1 is SGHRS and CDR2 is YFSETQ. The CDR3 consists of 11 residues. V dropped 9 bases and J dropped 4 bases, with 8 bases sitting between them. CDR3 loop: CATRGYNEQFF. CDR3 bases: TGCGCCACCCGGGGGTACAATGAGCAGTTCTTC.

The chain combines TRBV2 with TRBJ1-2; possible D gene TRBD1, 6 bases. Between the trimmed V and J ends, which lost 8 bases and 6 bases, there was a span of 13 bases. In germline, CDR1 is SNHLY, CDR2 FYNNEI. The CDR3 sequence is 12 residues long. The chain's CDR3 is CASLGARDGYTF. DNA of the CDR3: TGTGCCAGCCTGGGGGCGCGGGATGGCTACACCTTC.

V usage is TRBV4-1 and J usage is TRBJ2-7; a weak D match, TRBD1 (5 bases). V lost 1 base to trimming and J lost 3 bases, with 10 bases between them. The CDR3 covers 14 residues. Germline lookup yields CDR1 MGHRA and CDR2 YSYEKL. The CDR3 coding sequence is TGCGCCAGCAGCCAAGGTCAGGGAATCTACGAGCAGTACTTC. It is translated as CASSQGQGIYEQYF.

This clone was observed once. Other DNA sequences in this specimen translate into the identical CDR3. The chain is built from TRBV7-8 and TRBJ2-7, with TRBD2 as a possible D gene (6 bases). The germline V gene has CDR1 SGHVS and CDR2 FQNEAQ. Trimming took 4 bases from V and 2 from J, leaving 9 bases between them. The CDR3 sequence is 13 residues long. CDR3 nucleotide sequence: TGTGCCAGCAGCTCGGGACTGACCTACGAGCAGTACTTC. Its translation is CASSSGLTYEQYF. Filled out from reference TRBV7-8 and TRBJ2-7, the complete variable domain reads GAGVSQSPRYKVAKRGQDVALRCDPISGHVSLFWYQQALGQGPEFLTYFQNEAQLDKSGLPSDRFFAERPEGSVSTLKIQRTQQEDSAVYLCASSSGLTYEQYFGPGTRLTVT.

The V gene is TRBV27, the J gene TRBJ2-7, with 9 bases that match TRBD2. CDR1 is MNHEY and CDR2 is SMNVEV in the germline V gene (reference sequence). The CDR3 spans 15 residues. Trimming took 5 bases from V and 2 from J; bases not matched to a gene: 7. CDR3 coding DNA: TGTGCCAGCAGTCCCCGAGCGGGAGGAACCTACGAGCAGTACTTC. It codes for CASSPRAGGTYEQYF.

The V and J genes are TRBV5-1 and TRBJ2-1; TRBD2 matches at 14 bases. The germline CDR1 and CDR2 sequences are SGHRS and YFSETQ. The J segment lost 6 bases and the V segment lost 4 bases, leaving 6 bases of the junction unmatched. This CDR3 region has 16 residues. The chain's CDR3 is CASSMGLAGVSNEQFF. CDR3 DNA: TGCGCCAGCAGCATGGGACTAGCGGGAGTTTCCAATGAGCAGTTCTTC.

The V gene is TRBV7-9, the J gene TRBJ2-3; D unclear. CDR1 SEHNR and CDR2 FQNEAQ come from the germline V gene (reference sequence). The CDR3 sequence is 13 residues long. V was clipped by 5 bases and J by 0 bases, with 6 bases between them. CDR3 amino acids: CASSQPSTDTQYF. DNA for the CDR3: TGTGCCAGCAGCCAGCCTAGCACAGATACGCAGTATTTT. The full variable domain, its missing parts supplied by reference TRBV7-9 and TRBJ2-3, is DTGVSQNPRHKITKRGQNVTFRCDPISEHNRLYWYRQTLGQGPEFLTYFQNEAQLEKSRLLSDRFSAERPKGSFSTLEIQRTEQGDSAMYLCASSQPSTDTQYFGPGTRLTVL.

The chain uses TRBV4-1 and TRBJ2-7; perhaps TRBD1 as D (5 bases). CDR3 length: 14 residues. The germline gives CDR1 MGHRA, CDR2 YSYEKL. Trimming cost V 0 bases and J 2 bases, with 8 bases left between them. The CDR3 DNA reads as TGCGCCAGCAGCCAAGATTGGGGCGCCTACGAGCAGTACTTC. This gives the protein CASSQDWGAYEQYF.

The V and J genes are TRBV7-9 and TRBJ2-3, with 15 bases identical to TRBD2. V lost 5 bases and J lost 7; bases outside the gene matches: 10. The CDR3 contains 17 residues. Germline CDR1 SEHNR, CDR2 FQNEAQ (reference sequence). The CDR3 is CASSTGLAGGDGYTQYF. The CDR3 nucleotides read TGTGCCAGCAGCACGGGACTAGCGGGAGGTGACGGGTATACGCAGTATTTT. The full variable domain, completed using reference TRBV7-9 and TRBJ2-3, is DTGVSQNPRHKITKRGQNVTFRCDPISEHNRLYWYRQTLGQGPEFLTYFQNEAQLEKSRLLSDRFSAERPKGSFSTLEIQRTEQGDSAMYLCASSTGLAGGDGYTQYFGPGTRLTVL.

The gene calls are TRBV10-3 and TRBJ2-7; D possibly corresponds to TRBD2 (6 bases). CDR1 is ENHRY, CDR2 SYGVKD, per germline. CDR3 length: 13 amino acids. V was clipped by 4 bases and J by 2 bases, with 9 bases between them. CDR3 protein: CAISGRVAYEQYF. Written as DNA, the CDR3 is TGTGCCATCAGTGGGAGGGTGGCCTACGAGCAGTACTTC.

This chain connects TRBV2 to TRBJ1-2; a possible D gene is TRBD1 (5 bases). Looked up from germline, CDR1 is SNHLY and CDR2 is FYNNEI. The CDR3 totals 15 residues. Trimming stripped 1 base from V and 6 bases from J, with 15 bases between. The CDR3 reads CASSEEGRQRHGYTF. DNA of the CDR3: TGTGCCAGCAGTGAAGAGGGTCGACAGAGACATGGCTACACCTTC.

V and J are TRBV18 and TRBJ2-2, with TRBD1 matching over 7 bases. The CDR3 runs 18 residues. J gave up 3 bases and V 0 bases, and 10 bases lay outside the gene matches. Germline CDR1 and CDR2: KGHSH and LQKENI. Written as DNA, the CDR3 is TGTGCCAGCTCACCACCCAAACCGGGACAGCAATACACCGGGGAGCTGTTTTTT. Translated: CASSPPKPGQQYTGELFF.

This chain joins TRBV7-9 and TRBJ1-2, with 7 bases fitting TRBD1. The V segment lost 4 bases and the J segment 4 bases; nucleotides outside the gene matches: 9. Germline lookup yields CDR1 SEHNR and CDR2 FQNEAQ (reference sequence). CDR3 size: 15 residues. The CDR3 DNA is TGTGCCAGCAGCTCTCGGGGGACAGCTCCCTATGGCTACACCTTC. This gives the protein CASSSRGTAPYGYTF.